The rows below give T cell receptor beta chains drawn from one sample of a study of cytomegalovirus exposure and HLA in healthy donors. Assay used: immunoSEQ multiplex PCR; TCRdb lists only in-frame clones, some missing. Of 150,000 to 200,000 clones listed, approximately 82% are singletons. The sequencing sample was made of PBMCs. Source of these receptors: a woman in her thirties or forties in good health and CMV-seropositive. Both conserved end residues are part of each CDR3. D genes are given only for firm matches. Clone size is shown for a subset of rows, as once, few, many or a class of expanded clone.

V: TRBV28; D: -; J: TRBJ2-6; size: once; DNA: TGTGCCAGCGCAGACCAGGGTTTTTCTGGGGCCAACGTCCTGACTTTC; CDR3: CASADQGFSGANVLTF
V: TRBV28; D: -; J: TRBJ2-5; size: -; DNA: TGTGCCAGCAGGAAACAGGAAGAAGGTAAAGAGACCCAGTACTTC; CDR3: CASRKQEEGKETQYF
V: TRBV6-1; D: TRBD2; J: TRBJ2-1; size: once; DNA: TGTGCCAGCAGTTCCGGGACTAGCGGGTACAATGAGCAGTTCTTC; CDR3: CASSSGTSGYNEQFF
V: TRBV7-3; D: -; J: TRBJ1-6; size: -; DNA: TGTGCCAGCAGTTTACGCGGAGCTAATTCACCCCTCCACTTT; CDR3: CASSLRGANSPLHF
V: TRBV29-1; D: -; J: TRBJ1-1; size: -; DNA: TGCAGCGTTGAGAGGACGGGGACTGAAGCTTTCTTT; CDR3: CSVERTGTEAFF
V: TRBV7-2; D: TRBD1; J: TRBJ2-2; size: once; DNA: TGTGCCAGCAGCCACATACAGGGGGCCGTCGGGGAGCTGTTTTTT; CDR3: CASSHIQGAVGELFF
V: TRBV28; D: -; J: TRBJ1-1; size: -; DNA: TGTGCCAGCAGTTTATTAGGTCGGGGAGAAAGGGCTTTCTTT; CDR3: CASSLLGRGERAFF
V: TRBV28; D: -; J: TRBJ1-5; size: -; DNA: TGTGCCAGCAGTTTGATACAGGGGCCCCAGCATTTT; CDR3: CASSLIQGPQHF
V: TRBV5-1; D: -; J: TRBJ1-2; size: -; DNA: TGCGCCAGCAGCTTGGTAGGGCGGGATGGCTACACCTTC; CDR3: CASSLVGRDGYTF
V: TRBV30; D: -; J: TRBJ2-7; size: -; DNA: TGTGCCTGGAGTGTTGGGGGGACAGACTACGAGCAGTACTTC; CDR3: CAWSVGGTDYEQYF
V: TRBV19; D: -; J: TRBJ1-1; size: -; DNA: TGTGCCAGTAGGCAGGGCAGGTATATGAACACTGAAGCTTTCTTT; CDR3: CASRQGRYMNTEAFF
V: TRBV6-5; D: -; J: TRBJ1-1; size: -; DNA: TGTGCCAGCAGTGTGGAACAGGGTCCTTTTGAAGCTTTCTTT; CDR3: CASSVEQGPFEAFF
V: TRBV10-2; D: TRBD2; J: TRBJ2-7; size: -; DNA: TGCGCCAGCAGAGAAGAAGCTAGCGGCTCCTACGAGCAGTACTTC; CDR3: CASREEASGSYEQYF
V: TRBV11-2; D: -; J: TRBJ1-2; size: once; DNA: TGTGCCAGCAGCTTAGGACAGGTCTATGGCTACACCTTC; CDR3: CASSLGQVYGYTF